This TCR beta chain was captured by sequencing in a study of CD8+CD57+ T cells in acquired aplastic anemia. This clonotype was observed a handful of times. Both TCR beta VDJ combination and CDR3 sequence profiling were carried out. Genomic DNA was the template for this profiling. TCRdb re-derived calls from the reads in MiXCR, one entry per CDR3 protein. Here the sample spans 150,000 to 200,000 distinct CDR3 sequences, approximately 40% being singletons. Germline V CDR1 and CDR2: LNHNV, YYDKDF (reference sequence). The germline V and J ends were trimmed by 5 bases and 7 bases, with 18 bases remaining between them. This CDR3 has 14 residues.

The chain combines TRBV15 with TRBJ2-7; D assignment may be TRBD1 or TRBD2 (6 bases each). Source material: sorted CD4+, CD8+, or CD8+CD57+ T cells (not recorded which) from PBMCs. This clonotype was obtained from a human donor in good health. The DNA of the CDR3 is TGTGCCACCAGCTCTCGGACTACAGGGAGGGAGCAGTACTTC. This codes for CATSSRTTGREQYF.